Listed below are T cell receptor beta chains from one sample, sequenced in a study of shared clonotypes between healthy human individuals. TCRdb's copy holds only in-frame clones and misses some; the assay was immunoSEQ multiplex PCR. The sample lists some 790,000 clones; 55% to 80% were seen once. The specimen was memory CD4+ T cells sorted from blood. All receptors derive from a woman under 40 in good health. Both conserved end residues are trimmed from each CDR3.

V: TRBV13
length: 14
CDR3: ASSSAGGTSTDTQY

V: TRBV11-2
length: 14
CDR3: ASSPLGLAATDTQY

V: TRBV4-1
length: 16
CDR3: ASSQEWWREFTTGELF

V: TRBV29-1
length: 12
CDR3: SVNRGGAGVEQF

V: TRBV11-2
length: 11
CDR3: ASSFGNYNEQF

V: TRBV6-6
length: 13
CDR3: ASSTPSGSGETQY

V: TRBV5-8
length: 10
CDR3: ASSPTSYEQY

V: TRBV19
length: 13
CDR3: ASSIVGGWTDTQY

V: TRBV28
length: 14
CDR3: ASSSLGQSHRNEQF

V: TRBV18
length: 13
CDR3: ASSRTKGGDTEAF

V: TRBV20-1
length: 9
CDR3: SADTEWSAF

V: TRBV4-1
length: 14
CDR3: ASSQLKRGSTDTQY

V: TRBV7-8
length: 14
CDR3: ASSLNSASGANVLT

V: TRBV7-2
length: 13
CDR3: ASSLVGLARDEQF

V: TRBV15
length: 13
CDR3: ATSRERGRDEKLF

V: TRBV6-6
length: 12
CDR3: ASSYRGMEYEQY

V: TRBV11-3
length: 14
CDR3: ASSLGPGGGSYEQY

V: TRBV7-9
length: 16
CDR3: ASSKTRVGQGALEKLF

V: TRBV30
length: 14
CDR3: AWSGGQYSGANVLT

V: TRBV29-1
length: 15
CDR3: SAANVPGGDEYSPLH

V: TRBV7-9
length: 13
CDR3: ASSLEGTGQETQY

V: TRBV28
length: 15
CDR3: ASSSGGFGQGRSEAF

V: TRBV28
length: 10
CDR3: ASYLAPKSYT

V: TRBV19
length: 12
CDR3: ASSMGVEDYGYT

V: TRBV18
length: 13
CDR3: ASSALASSTDTQY

V: TRBV28
length: 12
CDR3: ASSWGIRRTEAF

V: TRBV5-1
length: 14
CDR3: ASSPEGAGYNEKLF

V: TRBV28
length: 13
CDR3: ASSLKGLTDQPQH

V: TRBV28
length: 14
CDR3: ASFRERVSYNQPQH

V: TRBV6-5
length: 12
CDR3: ASSRSGRGLTQY

V: TRBV5-1
length: 11
CDR3: ASSRGANYGYT

V: TRBV6-5
length: 12
CDR3: ASRSGTNTGELF

V: TRBV2
length: 11
CDR3: ASSRTDNQPQH

V: TRBV29-1
length: 12
CDR3: SVVGQGHSYEQY

V: TRBV30
length: 15
CDR3: AWNPGRSRDPTYEQY

V: TRBV5-1
length: 13
CDR3: ASSVTGGMNTEAF

V: TRBV2
length: 14
CDR3: ASSVVAGEPTDTQY

V: TRBV5-1
length: 13
CDR3: ASSPGGQGRIGYT

V: TRBV10-1
length: 13
CDR3: ASSSGLAGDNEQF

V: TRBV4-1
length: 11
CDR3: ASSQGLRGYKF

V: TRBV6-4
length: 12
CDR3: ASSDGSRALGYT

V: TRBV7-2
length: 10
CDR3: ASSLVGPEQY

V: TRBV5-4
length: 12
CDR3: ASSLGGSPYEQY